Ten or more counts support the clone carrying this TCR beta chain. V was clipped by 10 bases and J by 6 bases; unmatched bases: 5. This CDR3 region has 13 residues. Germline V gives CDR1 MNHNS, CDR2 SASEGT. This sample was included in a study of shared clonotypes between healthy human individuals. The repertoire was sequenced with immunoSEQ multiplex PCR; TCRdb's copy has only in-frame clones and lacks some. The sample comprises about 510,000 clones, about three quarters of which are singletons, and under 15% rests with the top ten. Those who donated were healthy HIV-negative adults, with no recent acute infections or vaccinations reported.

This clonotype originated in a woman between 40 and 50 years old in good health. Some clones in this sample may be carry-over from other donors' samples. The sample taken for sequencing was PBMCs. V gene TRBV6-1 combines with J gene TRBJ1-5, with TRBD1 matching over 11 bases. The CDR3 DNA is TGTGCCATAGGACAGGGGGCCGCTCAGCCCCAGCATTTT. This codes for CAIGQGAAQPQHF.